Listed below are T cell receptor beta chains from one sample, sequenced in a study of T cells in Graves' hyperthyroidism and ophthalmopathy. TCRdb re-called the multiplex PCR reads through MiXCR, storing one row per CDR3 protein. The sample holds 200,000 to 250,000 distinct CDR3 sequences, 18% seen once. What was sequenced was blood. The source is a man between 35 and 55 years old with Graves' hyperthyroidism. The CDR3 runs from the conserved cysteine through the conserved F or W. The D gene is left open where the match is weak. Not every row has a clone size; where given, it reads once, few, many or a size class.

>-|TRBJ1-4|many|TRBV28
TGTGCCAGCAGTTTGGCAGGGCTTAATGAAAAACTGTTTTTT
CASSLAGLNEKLFF
>-|TRBJ1-1|once|TRBV30
TGTGCCTGGAGGGAGCAGAACACTGAAGCTTTCTTT
CAWREQNTEAFF
>-|TRBJ2-5|many|TRBV7-8
TGTGCCAGCAGCTTCAAGCCACACCCGGGACAAAAAGAGACCCAGTACTTC
CASSFKPHPGQKETQYF
>-|TRBJ2-3|many|TRBV5-1
TGCGCCAGCAGCTTGGGCTCTACGGGCTACCTCACAGATACGCAGTATTTT
CASSLGSTGYLTDTQYF
>-|TRBJ2-7|few|TRBV6-1
TGTGCCAGCCGGGGAGGGGGGCAGGGGGAGCAGTACTTC
CASRGGGQGEQYF
>TRBD2|TRBJ2-2|-|TRBV4-3
TGCGCCAGCAGCCCGGGACTAGCGGGGGGGCTCACCGGGGAGCTGTTTTTT
CASSPGLAGGLTGELFF
>-|TRBJ1-5|many|TRBV20-1
TGCAGTGCTAGAGATACTCCCCTAACAGCGTACGGTCAGCCCCAGCATTTT
CSARDTPLTAYGQPQHF
>TRBD1|TRBJ2-7|many|TRBV28
TGTGCCAGCAGTTACGAGGACAGGTACGAGCAGTACTTC
CASSYEDRYEQYF
>-|TRBJ1-2|-|TRBV2
TGTGCCAGCAGTCAGACGGATGGCTACACCTTC
CASSQTDGYTF
>-|TRBJ1-3|-|TRBV9
TGTGCCAGCAGCCCCCGACATAGCTCTGGAAACACCATATATTTT
CASSPRHSSGNTIYF
>-|TRBJ1-1|many|TRBV12-3/TRBV12-4
TGTGCCAGCAGTTTAGGGGCTCCTGAAGCTTTCTTT
CASSLGAPEAFF
>TRBD1|TRBJ2-7|-|TRBV5-4
TGTGCCAGCAGCCTGAAGGTCCGGACAGGGCACGAGCAGTACTTC
CASSLKVRTGHEQYF
>-|TRBJ2-6|few|TRBV19
TGTGCCAGTAGTATTAGTACCACAGGTTCTGGGGCCAACGTCCTGACTTTC
CASSISTTGSGANVLTF
>-|TRBJ1-2|-|TRBV19
TGTGCCAGTATGGGAAACTATGGCTACACCTTC
CASMGNYGYTF